The clone carrying this T cell receptor (beta chain) has just one count. Its antigen is unknown. Some clones are missing from TCRdb's copy, which holds only in-frame ones; the method was immunoSEQ multiplex PCR. The data show roughly 200,000 clones, with around 86% seen just once and 6% to 8.5% held by the top ten. This sample was taken from a study of cytomegalovirus exposure and HLA in healthy donors. General observations from the study: The study listed roughly 160 cytomegalovirus-associated TCR beta chains.

Trimming took off 6 bases at V and 7 bases at J, with 19 bases between the two ends. The CDR3 has 15 residues. The germline gives CDR1 MNHEY, CDR2 SVGAGI. The origin of this receptor is a man aged 25-40 years in good health and CMV-seropositive. The V gene is TRBV6-5, the J gene TRBJ1-5, with D possibly matching TRBD1 (5 bases). The specimen was PBMCs. The CDR3 is CASREGGIGGQPQHF. The CDR3 DNA sequence: TGTGCCAGCAGGGAGGGTGGGATCGGGGGGCAGCCCCAGCATTTT.